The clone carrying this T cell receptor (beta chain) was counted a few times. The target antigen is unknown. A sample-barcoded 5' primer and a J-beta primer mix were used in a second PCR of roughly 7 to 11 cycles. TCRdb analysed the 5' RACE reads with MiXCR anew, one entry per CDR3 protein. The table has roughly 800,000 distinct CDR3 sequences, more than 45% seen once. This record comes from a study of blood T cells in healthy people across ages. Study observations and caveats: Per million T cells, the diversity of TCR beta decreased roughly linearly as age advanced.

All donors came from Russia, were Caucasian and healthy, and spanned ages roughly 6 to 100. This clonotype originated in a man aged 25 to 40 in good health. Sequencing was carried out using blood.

CDR3 protein: CSAPNNQGTQYF. The CDR3 bases are TGCAGTGCCCCGAACAACCAGGGTACGCAGTATTTT. This chain links TRBV20-1 with TRBJ2-3; possible D gene TRBD1, 5 bases. The germline V and J ends were trimmed by 6 bases and 8 bases, with 15 bases remaining between them. Germline lookup yields CDR1 DFQATT and CDR2 SNEGSKA (reference sequence). CDR3 length: 12 residues.